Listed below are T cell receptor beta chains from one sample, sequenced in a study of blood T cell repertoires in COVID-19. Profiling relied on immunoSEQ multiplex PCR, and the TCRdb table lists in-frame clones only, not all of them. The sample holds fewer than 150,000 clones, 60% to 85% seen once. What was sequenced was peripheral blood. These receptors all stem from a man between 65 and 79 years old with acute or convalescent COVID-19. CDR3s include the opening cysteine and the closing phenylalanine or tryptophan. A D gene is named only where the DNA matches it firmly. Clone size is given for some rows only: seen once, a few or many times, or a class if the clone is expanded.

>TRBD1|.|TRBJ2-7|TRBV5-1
CASSLQPGQASYEQYF
TGCGCCAGCAGCTTACAGCCGGGACAGGCCTCCTACGAGCAGTACTTC
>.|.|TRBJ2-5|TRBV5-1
CASRGLPYQETQYF
TGCGCCAGCAGGGGACTCCCGTACCAAGAGACCCAGTACTTC
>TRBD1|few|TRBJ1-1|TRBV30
CAWSVRTGGQNTEAFF
TGTGCCTGGAGTGTCAGGACAGGGGGTCAGAACACTGAAGCTTTCTTT
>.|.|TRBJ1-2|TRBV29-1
CSVGRGSDYGYTF
TGCAGCGTGGGGAGGGGCAGCGACTATGGCTACACCTTC
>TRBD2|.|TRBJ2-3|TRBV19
CASSPRTSGGTDTQYF
TGTGCCAGTAGCCCCCGGACTAGCGGGGGCACAGATACGCAGTATTTT
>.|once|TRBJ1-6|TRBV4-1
CASSQGQENSPLHF
TGCGCCAGCAGCCAAGGACAGGAAAATTCACCCCTCCACTTT
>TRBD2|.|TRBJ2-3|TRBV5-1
CASSLPQFGGTTDTQYF
TGCGCCAGCAGCTTGCCCCAGTTCGGGGGGACCACAGATACGCAGTATTTT
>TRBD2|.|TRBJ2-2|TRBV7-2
CASSPISGGAGGELFF
TGTGCCAGCAGCCCGATTAGCGGGGGGGCTGGCGGGGAGCTGTTTTTT
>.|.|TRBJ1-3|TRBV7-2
CASSLTNEDTIYF
TGTGCCAGCAGCTTAACTAATGAAGACACCATATATTTT
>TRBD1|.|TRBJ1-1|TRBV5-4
CASSPRPGQGYGTEAFF
TGTGCCAGCAGCCCCCGCCCGGGACAGGGGTATGGCACTGAAGCTTTCTTT
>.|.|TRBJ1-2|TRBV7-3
CASSPSGRVAGYTF
TGTGCCAGCAGCCCTAGCGGCAGGGTTGCTGGCTACACCTTC
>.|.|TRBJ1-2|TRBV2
CASSDEEVASF
TGTGCCAGCAGTGACGAGGAAGTGGCGTCCTTC
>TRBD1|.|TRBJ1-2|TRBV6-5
CASIMDRRGNYGYTF
TGTGCCAGCATCATGGACAGGAGAGGTAATTATGGCTACACCTTC
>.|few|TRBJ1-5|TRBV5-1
CASSLDREPQHF
TGCGCCAGCAGCTTGGATCGGGAACCCCAGCATTTT
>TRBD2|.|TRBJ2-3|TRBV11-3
CASSSRGGGASDTQYF
TGTGCCAGCAGCTCCCGTGGCGGGGGGGCTTCAGATACGCAGTATTTT
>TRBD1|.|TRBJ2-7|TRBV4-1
CASSQQDRGIYSYEQYF
TGCGCCAGCAGCCAACAGGACAGGGGCATTTACTCCTACGAGCAGTACTTC
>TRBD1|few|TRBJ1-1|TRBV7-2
CASSGRDRLRAEAFF
TGTGCCAGCAGCGGCCGGGACAGGTTAAGGGCTGAAGCTTTCTTT
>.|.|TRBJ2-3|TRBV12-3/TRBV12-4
CASTKVFGDTQYF
TGTGCCAGCACCAAAGTGTTCGGAGATACGCAGTATTTT
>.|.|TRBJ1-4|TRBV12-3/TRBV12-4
CASSLREEKLFF
TGTGCCAGCAGTTTGAGGGAAGAAAAACTGTTTTTT
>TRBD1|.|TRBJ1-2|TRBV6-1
CASSEVVQGDNYGYTF
TGTGCCAGCAGTGAAGTTGTCCAGGGGGATAACTATGGCTACACCTTC